One sample yielded the 28 T cell receptor beta chains listed below, sequenced in a study of T cell responses to AZD1222 COVID-19 vaccine. Profiling relied on immunoSEQ multiplex PCR, and the TCRdb table lists in-frame clones only, not all of them. Of more than 100,000 clones in the sample, over 90% are singletons; the top ten hold about 5%. Sequences were derived from peripheral blood, sampled on day 0 of AZD1222 vaccination. The receptors here all came from an adult in good health.

This clone was detected only a few times. The chain uses TRBV27 and TRBJ1-4, with a possible D match to TRBD1 (5 bases). Germline values: CDR1 MNHEY, CDR2 SMNVEV (reference sequence). The CDR3 is made up of 13 amino acids. Trimming shortened V by 6 bases and J by 6 bases, and 11 bases separated the two germline ends. CDR3 sequence (DNA): TGTGCCAGCAGAATCAAAGGGGATGAAAAACTGTTTTTT. The encoded protein is CASRIKGDEKLFF. Complete variable domain (other parts from reference TRBV27 and TRBJ1-4): EAQVTQNPRYLITVTGKKLTVTCSQNMNHEYMSWYRQDPGLGLRQIYYSMNVEVTDKGDVPEGYKVSRKEKRNFPLILESPSPNQTSLYFCASRIKGDEKLFFGSGTQLSVL.

This clone occurred once. CDR3 region: CASSRKGLALKAYNEQFF. The DNA of the CDR3 is TGTGCCAGCAGCCGAAAAGGACTAGCGCTCAAAGCCTACAATGAGCAGTTCTTC. V and J are TRBV14 and TRBJ2-1; 9 bases map to TRBD2. The CDR3 loop spans 18 amino acids. The germline gives CDR1 SGHDN, CDR2 FVKESK. After removal of 4 bases from V and 2 bases from J, the junction contained 12 bases not matched to a gene.

This clone was observed a single time. The chain has TRBV5-1 and TRBJ1-1; no clear D gene. CDR1 SGHRS and CDR2 YFSETQ come from the germline V gene. The CDR3 extends over 14 amino acids. Trimming stripped 0 bases from V and 4 bases from J, with 10 bases between. CDR3 amino acids: CASSLAWGATEAFF. The DNA for the CDR3 is TGCGCCAGCAGCTTGGCTTGGGGTGCCACTGAAGCTTTCTTT.

The V and J genes are TRBV4-2 and TRBJ1-5; D perhaps matches TRBD1 (5 bases). Deletions cut 4 bases from V and 4 bases from J, with 11 bases between. The CDR3 spans 14 residues. CDR1 and CDR2 from the germline V gene are LGHNA and YNFKEQ. CDR3 in DNA: TGTGCCAGCAGCCGAGTCGGGACTAATCAGCCCCAGCATTTT. Amino acid sequence: CASSRVGTNQPQHF.

The chain links TRBV6-5 to TRBJ2-7; tentatively, D is TRBD1 (6 bases). Germline CDR1 MNHEY, CDR2 SVGAGI. Trimming removed 8 bases at V and 3 bases at J, with 14 bases between. There are 13 residues in the CDR3. For the CDR3, the DNA is TGTGCCAGCTCAATCAGGGGCTACTACGAGCAGTACTTC. This codes for CASSIRGYYEQYF.

V gene TRBV12-3 or TRBV12-4 combines with J gene TRBJ2-5; 7 nucleotides agree with TRBD2. V shed 6 bases and J 4 bases; nucleotides not matched to a gene: 5. The CDR3 sequence is 13 residues long. This CDR3 reads CASSLGGGETQYF. CDR3 in DNA: TGTGCCAGCAGCTTGGGGGGGGGAGAGACCCAGTACTTC.

The J gene is TRBJ2-1, the V gene TRBV3-1 (or the pseudogene TRBV3-2); TRBD2 aligns across 10 bases. There are 15 residues in the CDR3. V trimming: 5 bases; J trimming: 9 bases; junction bases outside the gene matches: 10. From germline, CDR1 is LGHDT and CDR2 YNNKEL (reference sequence). CDR3 sequence: CASSKQRGGLGEQFF. CDR3 bases: TGTGCCAGCAGCAAACAGCGGGGGGGCCTCGGTGAGCAGTTCTTC.

This clone was observed a single time. The gene calls are TRBV7-2 and TRBJ1-2; weak D call: TRBD1 (5 bases). Per germline, CDR1 SGHTA and CDR2 FQGNSA. The ends were cut back, 1 base at V and 5 bases at J, with 8 bases in the middle. The CDR3 sequence is 13 residues long. Here the CDR3 DNA reads TGTGCCAGCAGCTTAGACAGGAAATATGGCTACACCTTC. This sequence encodes CASSLDRKYGYTF. The whole variable domain, remainder taken from reference TRBV7-2 and TRBJ1-2, is GAGVSQSPSNKVTEKGKDVELRCDPISGHTALYWYRQSLGQGLEFLIYFQGNSAPDKSGLPSDRFSAERTGGSVSTLTIQRTQQEDSAVYLCASSLDRKYGYTFGSGTRLTVV.

The chain combines TRBV21-1 with TRBJ1-1; whether TRBD1, the table's D call, matches the DNA was not checked. TRBV21-1 is a listed pseudogene. CDR3 length: 16 residues. The CDR3 nucleotides are TGTGCCAGCAGCACACTAGGACAGGGCCCGAACACTGAAGCTTTCTTT. Translation gives CASSTLGQGPNTEAFF.

This chain joins TRBV7-2 and TRBJ2-7; TRBD1 aligns across 8 bases. Germline CDR1 SGHTA, CDR2 FQGNSA. The CDR3 is 15 amino acids. V lost 1 base to trimming and J lost 2 bases; unmatched junction nucleotides: 4. CDR3 residues: CASSLGTGFPYEQYF. CDR3 coding DNA: TGTGCCAGCAGCTTAGGGACAGGGTTCCCCTACGAGCAGTACTTC.

This sequence joins TRBV7-8 and TRBJ2-2; D may be TRBD2 (6 bases). Looked up from germline, CDR1 is SGHVS and CDR2 is FQNEAQ. The CDR3 loop spans 14 amino acids. Trimming left V 3 bases short and J 4 bases short, with 9 bases between. CDR3 amino acids: CASSFVGGTGELFF. The CDR3 bases are TGTGCCAGCAGCTTCGTGGGGGGCACCGGGGAGCTGTTTTTT. The full variable domain, completed using reference TRBV7-8 and TRBJ2-2, is GAGVSQSPRYKVAKRGQDVALRCDPISGHVSLFWYQQALGQGPEFLTYFQNEAQLDKSGLPSDRFFAERPEGSVSTLKIQRTQQEDSAVYLCASSFVGGTGELFFGEGSRLTVL.

The CDR3 DNA sequence: TGTGCCAGCAGCCCGGAAACAGGGGTCACTGAAGCTTTCTTT. Its translation: CASSPETGVTEAFF. V usage is TRBV7-3 and J usage is TRBJ1-1, with 7 bases identical to TRBD1. The germline V gene has CDR1 SGHTA and CDR2 FQGTGA. There are 14 residues in the CDR3. Trimming cost V 5 bases and J 4 bases; bases outside gene matches: 7.

The CDR3 sequence: CASRGAGNTGELFF. CDR3 DNA sequence: TGTGCCAGTAGGGGGGCGGGGAACACCGGGGAGCTGTTTTTT. This chain joins TRBV19 and TRBJ2-2, with a weak D call TRBD1 (6 bases). Trimming took 6 bases from V and 1 from J, leaving 9 bases between them. CDR1 and CDR2 (germline): LNHDA, SQIVND (reference sequence). The CDR3 is 14 residues long.

This chain links TRBV4-1 with TRBJ1-2, with D perhaps matching TRBD1 (6 bases). The V gene's germline CDR1 is MGHRA and CDR2 YSYEKL. Deletions cut 1 base from V and 3 bases from J, with 12 bases between. This CDR3 contains 15 residues. CDR3 sequence (DNA): TGCGCCAGCAGCCAAGGAGGGGGTTTGGACTATGGCTACACCTTC. Residues: CASSQGGGLDYGYTF.

This sequence joins TRBV27 and TRBJ1-1, with D perhaps matching TRBD1 (5 bases). The germline gives CDR1 MNHEY, CDR2 SMNVEV (reference sequence). CDR3 length: 13 residues. Trimming left V 3 bases short and J 7 bases short, with 12 bases between. For the CDR3, the DNA is TGTGCCAGCAGTTTTATGGGGGAGGATGAAGCTTTCTTT. Translating it yields CASSFMGEDEAFF.

V and J are TRBV19 and TRBJ2-2, with D perhaps matching TRBD1 (6 bases). The CDR3 is 15 amino acids. V was cut by 4 bases and J by 1 base, with 10 bases left in between. The germline gives CDR1 LNHDA, CDR2 SQIVND (reference sequence). The CDR3 protein is CASSSQGQNTGELFF. The CDR3 DNA follows: TGTGCCAGTAGTAGCCAGGGGCAGAACACCGGGGAGCTGTTTTTT.

The chain has TRBV19 and TRBJ1-5; 7 bases map to TRBD1. Germline V gives CDR1 LNHDA, CDR2 SQIVND (reference sequence). The CDR3 consists of 15 residues. V dropped 6 bases and J dropped 5; count of bases not matched to a gene: 10. As DNA, the CDR3 is TGTGCCAGTAGCGACAGGGCGGTGAGTTATCAGCCCCAGCATTTT. Protein: CASSDRAVSYQPQHF.

Here the CDR3 reads CAWRGLAGQNYGYTF. The CDR3 bases are TGTGCCTGGAGGGGATTGGCAGGGCAAAACTATGGCTACACCTTC. The chain joins TRBV30 to TRBJ1-2; tentatively, D is TRBD1 (5 bases). The CDR3 loop spans 15 amino acids. V lost 3 bases, J lost 2 bases, and 16 bases lay in between. Germline CDR1 is GTSNPN and CDR2 is SVGIG (reference sequence).

The genes are TRBV19 and TRBJ1-2; TRBD1 might be the D (6 bases). Trimming removed 8 bases at V and 7 bases at J, with 17 bases between. CDR1 and CDR2 (germline): LNHDA, SQIVND (reference sequence). The CDR3 consists of 13 residues. CDR3 in DNA: TGTGCCAGTGCGATACAGGGTACCCTTGGCTACACCTTC. This gives the protein CASAIQGTLGYTF.

This chain connects TRBV5-5 to TRBJ1-2; 12 nucleotides line up with TRBD1. Germline CDR1 and CDR2: SGHKS and YYEKEE (reference sequence). This CDR3 spans 16 amino acids. The V and J ends lost 4 bases and 4 bases, in that order; junction bases with no gene match: 8. The CDR3 sequence is CASSAGQGANFYGYTF. DNA for the CDR3: TGTGCCAGCAGCGCGGGACAGGGGGCGAACTTCTATGGCTACACCTTC. Using reference TRBV5-5 and TRBJ1-2 for the parts outside the CDR3, the full variable domain is DAGVTQSPTHLIKTRGQQVTLRCSPISGHKSVSWYQQVLGQGPQFIFQYYEKEERGRGNFPDRFSARQFPNYSSELNVNALLLGDSALYLCASSAGQGANFYGYTFGSGTRLTVV.

The chain carries TRBV19 and TRBJ2-3, with D perhaps matching TRBD1 or TRBD2 (5 bases each). Trimming left V 6 bases short and J 6 bases short, with 22 bases between. The germline V gene has CDR1 LNHDA and CDR2 SQIVND (reference sequence). The CDR3 runs 16 residues. Here the CDR3 reads CASSPMDGTRWDTQYF. The CDR3 DNA reads as TGTGCCAGTAGCCCGATGGACGGGACGAGGTGGGATACGCAGTATTTT.

J is TRBJ2-2 and V is TRBV11-3; D is unclear. V was pared by 5 bases and J by 6 bases, with 7 bases between. The CDR3 has 12 amino acids. Germline V gene data show CDR1 as SGHNT and CDR2 as YENEEA. CDR3 coding DNA: TGTGCCAGCAGCCCCCGTTCCGGGGAGCTGTTTTTT. Translated: CASSPRSGELFF.

This rearrangement joins TRBV5-1 to TRBJ2-7; D remains ambiguous. V was shortened by 4 bases and J by 1 base, with 15 bases between the two germline ends. The CDR3 runs 15 residues. Germline V gene lookup returns CDR1 SGHRS and CDR2 YFSETQ. CDR3 amino acids: CASSPRTVVSYEQYF. The CDR3, as DNA: TGCGCCAGCAGCCCCCGAACCGTCGTGTCCTACGAGCAGTACTTC. Full variable domain (rest looked up from reference TRBV5-1 and TRBJ2-7): KAGVTQTPRYLIKTRGQQVTLSCSPISGHRSVSWYQQTPGQGLQFLFEYFSETQRNKGNFPGRFSGRQFSNSRSEMNVSTLELGDSALYLCASSPRTVVSYEQYFGPGTRLTVT.

V is TRBV24-1 and J is TRBJ2-7; D is perhaps TRBD2 (5 bases). Germline lookup yields CDR1 KGHDR and CDR2 SFDVKD. The CDR3 totals 12 residues. Trimming stripped 12 bases from V and 3 bases from J, with 14 bases between. CDR3: CALFGLGYEQYF. The CDR3 coding sequence is TGTGCCCTCTTCGGACTTGGCTACGAGCAGTACTTC.

V and J are TRBV7-9 and TRBJ2-7; D perhaps matches TRBD2 (6 bases). Germline assignment: CDR1 SEHNR and CDR2 FQNEAQ (reference sequence). The V end lost 8 bases, the J end lost 6 bases, and 11 bases lay between the germline ends. The CDR3 has 11 residues. The CDR3: CASVMGGEQYF. The CDR3 DNA follows: TGTGCCAGCGTCATGGGGGGCGAGCAGTACTTC.

The chain joins TRBV2 to TRBJ1-2; D possibly corresponds to TRBD1 (5 bases). V was clipped by 7 bases and J by 5 bases, with 14 bases between them. CDR1 is SNHLY, CDR2 FYNNEI, per germline. This CDR3 comprises 13 residues. The CDR3 protein is CASIEGHRYGYTF. CDR3 bases: TGTGCCAGCATTGAGGGGCACCGATATGGCTACACCTTC.

This chain connects TRBV27 to TRBJ2-1; no firm D call. Germline V CDR1 and CDR2: MNHEY, SMNVEV (reference sequence). V was pared by 2 bases and J by 8 bases, with 25 bases between. The CDR3 consists of 18 residues. CDR3 sequence reads: CASSLSWADTPMMDEQFF. CDR3 sequence (DNA): TGTGCCAGCAGTTTAAGTTGGGCAGACACCCCTATGATGGATGAGCAGTTCTTC.

The chain uses TRBV7-2 and TRBJ2-1, with 8 nucleotides matching TRBD2. V was pared by 2 bases and J by 15 bases, with 12 bases of the junction left unmatched. This CDR3 has 14 residues. CDR1 and CDR2 from the germline V gene are SGHTA and FQGNSA. CDR3 region: CASSLFVRGGPLFF. The CDR3 DNA reads TGTGCCAGCAGCTTATTCGTTCGGGGGGGGCCTCTGTTCTTC. Full variable domain (missing parts from reference TRBV7-2 and TRBJ2-1): GAGVSQSPSNKVTEKGKDVELRCDPISGHTALYWYRQSLGQGLEFLIYFQGNSAPDKSGLPSDRFSAERTGGSVSTLTIQRTQQEDSAVYLCASSLFVRGGPLFFGPGTRLTVL.